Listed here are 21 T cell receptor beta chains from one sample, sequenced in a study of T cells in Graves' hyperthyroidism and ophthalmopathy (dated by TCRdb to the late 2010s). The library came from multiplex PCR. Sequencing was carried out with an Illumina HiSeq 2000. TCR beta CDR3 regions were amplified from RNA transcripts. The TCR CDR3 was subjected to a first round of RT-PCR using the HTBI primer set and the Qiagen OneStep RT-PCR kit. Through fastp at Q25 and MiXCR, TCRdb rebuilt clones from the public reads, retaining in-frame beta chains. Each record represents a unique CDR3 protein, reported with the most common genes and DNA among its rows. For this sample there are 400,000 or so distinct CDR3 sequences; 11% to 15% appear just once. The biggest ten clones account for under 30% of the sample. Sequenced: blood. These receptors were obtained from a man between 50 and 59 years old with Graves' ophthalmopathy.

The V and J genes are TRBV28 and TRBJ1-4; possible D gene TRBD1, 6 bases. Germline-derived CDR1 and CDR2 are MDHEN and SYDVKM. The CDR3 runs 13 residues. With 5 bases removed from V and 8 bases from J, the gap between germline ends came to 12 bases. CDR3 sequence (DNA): TGTGCCAGCAGTCCAGGGGTCTTGGAAAAACTGTTTTTT. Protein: CASSPGVLEKLFF.

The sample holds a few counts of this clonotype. The CDR3 DNA follows: TGCAGTGCTCCTCACCTGGGGGAAGGGAAACAGCCCCAGCATTTT. This sequence encodes CSAPHLGEGKQPQHF. The rearrangement uses TRBV20-1 and TRBJ1-5; D might be TRBD1 (5 bases). Germline CDR1 DFQATT, CDR2 SNEGSKA (reference sequence). V was pared by 5 bases and J by 7 bases, with 21 bases between. The CDR3 has 15 amino acids.

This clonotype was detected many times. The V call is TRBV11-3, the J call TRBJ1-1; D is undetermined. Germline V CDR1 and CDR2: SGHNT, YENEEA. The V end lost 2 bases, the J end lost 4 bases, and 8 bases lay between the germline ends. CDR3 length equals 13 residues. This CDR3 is CASSLTRPTEAFF. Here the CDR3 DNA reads TGTGCCAGCAGCTTAACGCGGCCCACTGAAGCTTTCTTT.

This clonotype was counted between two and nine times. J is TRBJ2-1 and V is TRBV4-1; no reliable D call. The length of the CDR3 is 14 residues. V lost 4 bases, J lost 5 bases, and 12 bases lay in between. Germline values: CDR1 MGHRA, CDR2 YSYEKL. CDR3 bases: TGCGCCAGCAGCCGAATAGATTCTGACAATGAGCAGTTCTTC. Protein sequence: CASSRIDSDNEQFF.

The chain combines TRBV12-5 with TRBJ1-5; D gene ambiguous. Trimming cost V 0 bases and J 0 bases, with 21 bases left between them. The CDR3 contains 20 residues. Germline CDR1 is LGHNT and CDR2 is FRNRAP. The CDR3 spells CASGLVYWGQNKDSNQPQHF. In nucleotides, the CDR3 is TGTGCTAGTGGTTTGGTATACTGGGGTCAGAACAAAGATAGCAATCAGCCCCAGCATTTT.

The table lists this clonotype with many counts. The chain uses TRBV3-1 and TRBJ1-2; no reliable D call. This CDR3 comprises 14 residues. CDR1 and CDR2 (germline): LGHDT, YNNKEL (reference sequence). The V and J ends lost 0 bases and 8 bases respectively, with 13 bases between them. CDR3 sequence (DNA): TGTGCCAGCAGCCAAGATCTGTCAGGACGGGGCTACACCTTC. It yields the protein CASSQDLSGRGYTF.

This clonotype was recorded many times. The CDR3: CASSPSWLAGGSVWEQYF. In DNA form, the CDR3 reads TGTGCCAGCAGCCCATCGTGGCTAGCGGGAGGCTCTGTTTGGGAGCAGTACTTC. This chain uses TRBV12-3 or TRBV12-4 with TRBJ2-7, with TRBD2 matching 11 bases. The CDR3 length is 18 residues. V was clipped by 6 bases and J by 7 bases; unmatched bases: 20.

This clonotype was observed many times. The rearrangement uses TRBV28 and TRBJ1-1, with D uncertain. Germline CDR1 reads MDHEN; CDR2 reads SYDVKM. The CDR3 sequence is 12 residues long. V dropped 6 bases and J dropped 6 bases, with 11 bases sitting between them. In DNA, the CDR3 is TGTGCCAGCAGGCAATACATTTCTGAAGCTTTCTTT. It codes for CASRQYISEAFF.

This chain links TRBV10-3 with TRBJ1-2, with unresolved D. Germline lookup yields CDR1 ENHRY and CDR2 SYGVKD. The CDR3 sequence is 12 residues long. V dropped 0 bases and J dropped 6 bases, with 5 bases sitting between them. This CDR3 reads CAISESGDGYTF. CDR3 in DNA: TGTGCCATCAGTGAGTCGGGTGATGGCTACACCTTC.

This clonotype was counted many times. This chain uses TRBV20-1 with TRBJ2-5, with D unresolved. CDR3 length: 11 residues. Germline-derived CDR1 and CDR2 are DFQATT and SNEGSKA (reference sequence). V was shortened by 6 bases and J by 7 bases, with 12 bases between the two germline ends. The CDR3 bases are TGCAGTGCCCCCGCCCCGGGGACCCAGTACTTC. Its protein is CSAPAPGTQYF.

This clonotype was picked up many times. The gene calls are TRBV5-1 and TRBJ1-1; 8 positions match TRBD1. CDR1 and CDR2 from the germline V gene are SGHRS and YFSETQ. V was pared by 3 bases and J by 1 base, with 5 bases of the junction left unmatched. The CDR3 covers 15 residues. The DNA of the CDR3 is TGCGCCAGCAGCTCGGCCGGGACAGGGAACACTGAAGCTTTCTTT. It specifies CASSSAGTGNTEAFF.

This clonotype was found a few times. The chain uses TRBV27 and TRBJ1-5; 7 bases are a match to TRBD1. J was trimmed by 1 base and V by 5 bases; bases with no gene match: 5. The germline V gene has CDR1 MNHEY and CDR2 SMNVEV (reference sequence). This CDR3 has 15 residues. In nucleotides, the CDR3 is TGTGCCAGCAGTCTGCTGGGACAGAGCAATCAGCCCCAGCATTTT. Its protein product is CASSLLGQSNQPQHF.

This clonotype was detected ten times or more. CDR3 sequence: CSAGRLNTEAFF. The CDR3 nucleotides are TGCAGTGCCGGACGGTTGAACACTGAAGCTTTCTTT. The rearrangement uses TRBV20-1 and TRBJ1-1, with D hard to call. This CDR3 is built from 12 residues. CDR1 is DFQATT and CDR2 is SNEGSKA in the germline V gene (reference sequence). V was pared by 6 bases and J by 0 bases, with 8 bases between.

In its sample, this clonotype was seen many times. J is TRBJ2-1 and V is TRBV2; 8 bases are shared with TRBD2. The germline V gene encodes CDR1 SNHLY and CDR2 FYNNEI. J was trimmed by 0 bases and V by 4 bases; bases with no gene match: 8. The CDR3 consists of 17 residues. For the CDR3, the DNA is TGTGCCAGCAGTGGGCGACTAGCGCGGAGCTCCTACAATGAGCAGTTCTTC. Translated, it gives CASSGRLARSSYNEQFF. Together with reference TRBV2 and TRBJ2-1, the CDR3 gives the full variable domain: EPEVTQTPSHQVTQMGQEVILRCVPISNHLYFYWYRQILGQKVEFLVSFYNNEISEKSEIFDDQFSVERPDGSNFTLKIRSTKLEDSAMYFCASSGRLARSSYNEQFFGPGTRLTVL.

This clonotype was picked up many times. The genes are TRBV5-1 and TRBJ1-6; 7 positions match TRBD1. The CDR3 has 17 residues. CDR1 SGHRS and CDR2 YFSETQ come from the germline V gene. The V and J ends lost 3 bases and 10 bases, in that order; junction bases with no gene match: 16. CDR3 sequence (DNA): TGCGCCAGCAGCTCCCAACCAGGGGGGGCCAATGGATCACCCCTCCACTTT. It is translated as CASSSQPGGANGSPLHF.

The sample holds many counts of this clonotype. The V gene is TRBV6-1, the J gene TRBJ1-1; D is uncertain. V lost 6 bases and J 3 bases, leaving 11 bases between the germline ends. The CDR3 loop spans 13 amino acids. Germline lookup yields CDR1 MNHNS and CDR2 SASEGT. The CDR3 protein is CASSYGQDTEAFF. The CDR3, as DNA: TGTGCCAGCAGCTACGGGCAGGACACTGAAGCTTTCTTT.

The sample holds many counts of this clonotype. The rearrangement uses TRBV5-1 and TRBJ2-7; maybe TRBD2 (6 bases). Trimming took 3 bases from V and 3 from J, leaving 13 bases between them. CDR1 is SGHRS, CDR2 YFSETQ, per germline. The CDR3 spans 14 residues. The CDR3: CASSSEGSGYEQYF. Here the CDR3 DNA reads TGCGCCAGCAGCTCGGAGGGGAGCGGCTACGAGCAGTACTTC.

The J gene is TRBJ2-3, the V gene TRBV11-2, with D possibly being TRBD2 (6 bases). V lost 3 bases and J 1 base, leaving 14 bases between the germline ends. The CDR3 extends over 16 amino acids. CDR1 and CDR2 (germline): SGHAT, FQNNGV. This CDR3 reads CASSFGRELGTDTQYF. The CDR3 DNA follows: TGTGCCAGCAGCTTTGGTCGGGAGCTAGGCACAGATACGCAGTATTTT.

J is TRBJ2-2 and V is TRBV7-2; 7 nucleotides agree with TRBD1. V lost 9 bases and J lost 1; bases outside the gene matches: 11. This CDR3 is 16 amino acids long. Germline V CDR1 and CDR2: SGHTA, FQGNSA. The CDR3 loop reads CASRSGTGENTGELFF. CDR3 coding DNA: TGTGCCAGTAGATCAGGAACAGGGGAGAACACCGGGGAGCTGTTTTTT.

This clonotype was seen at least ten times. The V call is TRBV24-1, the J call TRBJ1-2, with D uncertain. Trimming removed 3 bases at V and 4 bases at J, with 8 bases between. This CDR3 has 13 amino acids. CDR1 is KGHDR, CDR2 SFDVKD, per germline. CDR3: CATSDRWGYGYTF. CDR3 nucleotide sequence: TGTGCCACCAGTGATCGGTGGGGCTATGGCTACACCTTC.

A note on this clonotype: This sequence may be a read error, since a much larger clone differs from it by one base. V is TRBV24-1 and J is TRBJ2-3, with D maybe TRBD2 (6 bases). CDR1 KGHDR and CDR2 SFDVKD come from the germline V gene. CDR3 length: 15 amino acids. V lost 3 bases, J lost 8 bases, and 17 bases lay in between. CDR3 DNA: TGTGCCACCAGTGATCGTGGGACTTTAATAGGTACGCAGTATTTT. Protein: CATSDRGTLIGTQYF.